This is a list of T cell receptor beta chains from one sample in a study of cytomegalovirus exposure and HLA in healthy donors. TCRdb's table, derived via immunoSEQ multiplex PCR, lists solely in-frame clones and lacks some. The repertoire holds 150,000 or so clones, with 82% as singletons. The sequencing sample was made of PBMCs. Receptors were obtained from a woman in her 40s in good health and CMV-seronegative. Each CDR3 is given with its conserved first and last residue. Fields, in order: J gene, V gene, CDR3 protein.

J: TRBJ1-5
V: TRBV6-5
CDR3: CASSSRGGPNQPQHF

J: TRBJ2-7
V: TRBV9
CDR3: CASSVDRGYEQYF

J: TRBJ2-3
V: TRBV9
CDR3: CASSVAAGGKTDTQYF

J: TRBJ2-7
V: TRBV7-9
CDR3: CASSESSYEQYF

J: TRBJ2-7
V: TRBV9
CDR3: CASSVSPNYEQYF

J: TRBJ2-1
V: TRBV5-5
CDR3: CASRVSDTSEQFF

J: TRBJ1-2
V: TRBV7-9
CDR3: CASSRDRGLRDGYTF

J: TRBJ2-7
V: TRBV19
CDR3: CASQGGGDPYF

J: TRBJ2-3
V: TRBV11-2
CDR3: CASKSQGATDTQYF

J: TRBJ1-2
V: TRBV29-1
CDR3: CSARWWQGYGYTF

J: TRBJ2-2
V: TRBV12-5
CDR3: CASGSNRGRRAGELFF

J: TRBJ1-1
V: TRBV6-6
CDR3: CASNPSGGADTEAFF

J: TRBJ2-1
V: TRBV7-8
CDR3: CASSLVRGSNEQFF